These 10 T cell receptor beta chains came from one sample sequenced in a study of radiation and T cells in renal cell carcinoma. Time point denoted: blood 2 weeks post-SBRT. Treatment meaning: 15 Gy SBRT to primary tumor, nephrectomy 4 weeks later. Using immunoSEQ multiplex PCR, the repertoire was profiled, and TCRdb retains in-frame clones only, with some absent. The table lists about 150,000 clones, around 90% of them singletons. The material was blood, obtained from a patient whose treatment included radiotherapy and nephrectomy. Every receptor here comes from a woman aged 50 to 60 with renal cell carcinoma.

This sequence joins TRBV2 and TRBJ2-3; TRBD2 agrees at 12 bases. CDR1 SNHLY and CDR2 FYNNEI come from the germline V gene. The V and J ends lost 5 bases and 3 bases, in that order; junction bases with no gene match: 3. This CDR3 has 15 residues. In DNA form, the CDR3 reads TGTGCCAGCAGTCGACTAGCGGGGGCAACAGATACGCAGTATTTT. Its translation is CASSRLAGATDTQYF.

This chain connects TRBV6-6 to TRBJ1-6; maybe TRBD1 (5 bases). Germline V gene data show CDR1 as MNHNY and CDR2 as SVGAGI (reference sequence). The CDR3 contains 15 residues. With 4 bases removed from V and 0 bases from J, the gap between germline ends came to 7 bases. The CDR3: CASSFDSSYNSPLHF. DNA for the CDR3: TGTGCCAGCAGTTTTGACAGCTCCTATAATTCACCCCTCCACTTT.

The chain joins TRBV6-5 to TRBJ1-6; no clear D gene. This CDR3 contains 14 residues. Trimming removed 4 bases from V and 8 bases from J, with 12 bases in between. Germline V gives CDR1 MNHEY, CDR2 SVGAGI. CDR3 residues: CASSSGLVDSPLHF. The CDR3 nucleotides read TGTGCCAGCAGTTCCGGACTGGTGGATTCACCCCTCCACTTT.

The rearrangement uses TRBV4-1 and TRBJ2-3, with D perhaps TRBD2 (5 bases). CDR1 is MGHRA and CDR2 is YSYEKL in the germline V gene. The CDR3 runs 15 residues. Trimming removed 3 bases at V and 4 bases at J, with 14 bases between. Here the CDR3 reads CASSQRKGLADTQYF. In nucleotides, the CDR3 is TGCGCCAGCAGCCAGAGGAAAGGACTGGCAGATACGCAGTATTTT.

This clone has just one count. The V call is TRBV18, the J call TRBJ2-5, with unresolved D. Germline V CDR1 and CDR2: KGHSH, LQKENI. The CDR3 covers 15 residues. V lost 3 bases and J lost 5, with 16 bases in between. The CDR3 spells CASSPMAANRETQYF. CDR3 in DNA: TGTGCCAGCTCACCGATGGCAGCAAATCGGGAGACCCAGTACTTC.

The rearrangement links TRBV5-5 to TRBJ1-2, with a tentative D call TRBD1 (5 bases). Between the trimmed V and J ends, which lost 0 bases and 8 bases, there was a span of 20 bases. CDR3 length equals 16 residues. Looked up from germline, CDR1 is SGHKS and CDR2 is YYEKEE (reference sequence). The CDR3 region is CASSLEYRTLSIGYTF. CDR3 in DNA: TGTGCCAGCAGCTTGGAATACAGGACTCTTTCAATCGGCTACACCTTC.

This clone has just a few counts. The genes are TRBV30 and TRBJ1-1; TRBD1 aligns across 10 bases. This CDR3 contains 13 residues. Germline-derived CDR1 and CDR2 are GTSNPN and SVGIG (reference sequence). V dropped 0 bases and J dropped 8; count of bases not matched to a gene: 3. CDR3 in DNA: TGTGCCTGGAGTGTCTCGGGACAGGGGGAAGCTTTCTTT. It encodes CAWSVSGQGEAFF. Full variable domain (outside the CDR3, taken from reference TRBV30 and TRBJ1-1): SQTIHQWPATLVQPVGSPLSLECTVEGTSNPNLYWYRQAAGRGLQLLFYSVGIGQISSEVPQNLSASRPQDRQFILSSKKLLLSDSGFYLCAWSVSGQGEAFFGQGTRLTVV.

The chain uses TRBV5-1 and TRBJ1-5; no clear D. Germline V CDR1 and CDR2: SGHRS, YFSETQ. Between the trimmed V and J ends, which lost 0 bases and 9 bases, there was a span of 10 bases. The CDR3 is 13 residues long. DNA for the CDR3: TGCGCCAGCAGCTTGGACCCTCTGGGGCCCCAGCATTTT. As protein: CASSLDPLGPQHF.

The genes are TRBV15 and TRBJ2-7, with D maybe TRBD1 (7 bases). Trimming left V 1 base short and J 7 bases short, with 20 bases between. Germline V gene lookup returns CDR1 LNHNV and CDR2 YYDKDF (reference sequence). The CDR3 contains 16 residues. The CDR3 nucleotides are TGTGCCACCAGCAGAGGCCCGACAGGGACTGGGGAGGAGCAGTACTTC. Protein: CATSRGPTGTGEEQYF.

This clone counts as medium-sized. Other DNA sequences from this sample encode an identical CDR3 as well. This chain connects TRBV19 to TRBJ2-3; the D is unclear. V lost 2 bases and J 6 bases, leaving 9 bases between the germline ends. CDR1 and CDR2 from the germline V gene are LNHDA and SQIVND (reference sequence). This CDR3 has 13 residues. CDR3 coding DNA: TGTGCCAGTAGTATATCCGGAACGGATACGCAGTATTTT. Protein: CASSISGTDTQYF.